The present entry profiles one TCR beta chain with its context. The data were taken from a study of blood T cell repertoires in COVID-19. The CDR3 is 14 amino acids. Germline CDR1 LGHNT, CDR2 FRNRAP. V lost 7 bases to trimming and J lost 2 bases, with 15 bases between them. Study processing details: Reference gene primer amplification gave nucleated cell count estimates. Data came from immunoSEQ multiplex PCR; TCRdb stores just in-frame clones and leaves some out. That table is the source of V, J and clone size, and D and trimming were worked out from the DNA. The data contain some 150,000 clones, over 80% of them singletons.

The rearrangement uses TRBV12-5 and TRBJ2-7; weak D call: TRBD2 (7 bases). The sequence was collected from a man in his fifties or sixties with active COVID-19. The source material was peripheral blood. The CDR3 region has the DNA TGTGCTAGTGCTTTCACGGGGGGCACCTACGAGCAGTACTTC. Translated, it gives CASAFTGGTYEQYF.